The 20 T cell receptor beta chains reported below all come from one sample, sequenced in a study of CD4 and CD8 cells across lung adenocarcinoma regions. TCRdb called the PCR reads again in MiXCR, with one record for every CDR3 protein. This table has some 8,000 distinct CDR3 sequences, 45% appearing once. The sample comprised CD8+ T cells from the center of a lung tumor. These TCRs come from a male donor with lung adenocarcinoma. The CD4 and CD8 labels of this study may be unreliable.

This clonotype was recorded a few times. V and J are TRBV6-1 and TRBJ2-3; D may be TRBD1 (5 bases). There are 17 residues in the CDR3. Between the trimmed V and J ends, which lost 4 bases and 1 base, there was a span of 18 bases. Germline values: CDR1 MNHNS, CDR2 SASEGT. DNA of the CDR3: TGTGCCAGCAGTGGCGATCAGACAGTTTCGGGCACAGATACGCAGTATTTT. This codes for CASSGDQTVSGTDTQYF.

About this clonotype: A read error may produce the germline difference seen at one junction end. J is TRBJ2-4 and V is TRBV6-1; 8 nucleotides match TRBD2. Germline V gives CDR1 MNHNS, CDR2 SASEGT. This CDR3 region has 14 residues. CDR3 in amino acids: CASSGGRAQDTQYF. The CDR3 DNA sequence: TGTGCGAGCAGCGGGGGCCGTGCCCAAGACACCCAGTACTTC.

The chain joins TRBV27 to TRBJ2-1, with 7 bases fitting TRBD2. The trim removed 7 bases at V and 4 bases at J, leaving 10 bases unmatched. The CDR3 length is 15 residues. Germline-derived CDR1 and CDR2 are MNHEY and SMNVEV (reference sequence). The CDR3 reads CASTPGGREYNEQFF. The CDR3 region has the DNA TGTGCCAGCACCCCTGGCGGGCGGGAGTACAATGAGCAGTTCTTC.

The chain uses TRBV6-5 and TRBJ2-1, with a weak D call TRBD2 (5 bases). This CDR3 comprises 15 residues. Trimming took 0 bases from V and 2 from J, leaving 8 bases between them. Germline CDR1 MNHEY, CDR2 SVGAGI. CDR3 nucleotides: TGTGCCAGCAGTTACTCCGCGGGTACCTACAATGAGCAGTTCTTC. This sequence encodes CASSYSAGTYNEQFF.

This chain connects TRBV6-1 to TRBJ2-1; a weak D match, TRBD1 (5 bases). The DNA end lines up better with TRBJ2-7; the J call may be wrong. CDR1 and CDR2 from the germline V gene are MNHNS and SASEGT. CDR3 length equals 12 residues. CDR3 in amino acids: CASNQGSYEQYF. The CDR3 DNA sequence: TGTGCCAGCAACCAGGGAAGCTACGAGCAGTACTTC.

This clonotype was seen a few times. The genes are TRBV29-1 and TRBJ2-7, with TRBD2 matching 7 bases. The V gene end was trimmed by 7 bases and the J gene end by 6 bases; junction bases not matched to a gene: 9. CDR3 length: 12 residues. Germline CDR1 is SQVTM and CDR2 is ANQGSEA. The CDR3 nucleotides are TGCAGCGCAAGGGAGGGCCTTGGCGAGCAGTACTTC. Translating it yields CSAREGLGEQYF.

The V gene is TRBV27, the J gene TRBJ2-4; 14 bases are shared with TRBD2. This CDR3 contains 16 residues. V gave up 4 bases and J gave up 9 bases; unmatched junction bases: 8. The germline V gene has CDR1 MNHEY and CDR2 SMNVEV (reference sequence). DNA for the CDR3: TGTGCCAGCAGTTCCGGGGGACTAGCGGGAGCGGGCATTCAGTACTTC. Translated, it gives CASSSGGLAGAGIQYF.

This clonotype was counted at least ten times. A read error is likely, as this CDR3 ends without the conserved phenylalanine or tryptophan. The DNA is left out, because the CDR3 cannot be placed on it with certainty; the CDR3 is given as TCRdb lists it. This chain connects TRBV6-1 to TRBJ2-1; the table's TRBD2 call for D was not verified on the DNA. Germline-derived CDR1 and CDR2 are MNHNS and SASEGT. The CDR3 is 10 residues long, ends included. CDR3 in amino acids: CANLRSGVGY.

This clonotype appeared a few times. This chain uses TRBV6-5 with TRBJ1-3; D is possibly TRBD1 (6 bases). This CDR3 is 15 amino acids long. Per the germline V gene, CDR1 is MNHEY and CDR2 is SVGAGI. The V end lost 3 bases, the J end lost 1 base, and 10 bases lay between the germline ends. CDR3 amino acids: CASSYQGKSGNTIYF. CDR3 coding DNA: TGTGCCAGCAGTTATCAGGGGAAGTCTGGAAACACCATATATTTT.

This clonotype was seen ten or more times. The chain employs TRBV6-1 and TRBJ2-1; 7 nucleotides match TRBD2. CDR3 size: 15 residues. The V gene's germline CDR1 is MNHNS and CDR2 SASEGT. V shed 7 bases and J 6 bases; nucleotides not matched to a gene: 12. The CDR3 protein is CASNFELAVSNEQFF. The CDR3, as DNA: TGTGCCAGCAACTTCGAGCTAGCGGTATCCAATGAGCAGTTCTTC.

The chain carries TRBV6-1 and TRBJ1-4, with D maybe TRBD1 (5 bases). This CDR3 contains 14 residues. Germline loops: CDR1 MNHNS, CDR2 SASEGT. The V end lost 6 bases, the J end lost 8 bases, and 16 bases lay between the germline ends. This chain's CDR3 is CASRQPGEGEKLFF. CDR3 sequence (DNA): TGTGCCAGCAGGCAGCCAGGAGAGGGGGAAAAACTGTTTTTT.

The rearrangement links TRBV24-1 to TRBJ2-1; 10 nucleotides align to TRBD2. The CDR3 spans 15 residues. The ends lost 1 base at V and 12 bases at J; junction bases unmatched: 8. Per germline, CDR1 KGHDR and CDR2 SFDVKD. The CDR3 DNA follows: TGTGCCACCAGTGATTTTAGTAGCGGGAGGCTCGGGCAGTTCTTC. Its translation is CATSDFSSGRLGQFF.

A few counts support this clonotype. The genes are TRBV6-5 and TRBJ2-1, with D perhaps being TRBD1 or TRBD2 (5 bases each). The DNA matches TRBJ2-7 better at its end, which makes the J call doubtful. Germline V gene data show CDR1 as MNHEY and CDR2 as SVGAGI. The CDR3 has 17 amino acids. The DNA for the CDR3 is TGTGCCAGCAGTTACAGCCCCCCCGGGGCCTACCACTACGAGCAGTACTTC. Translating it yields CASSYSPPGAYHYEQYF.

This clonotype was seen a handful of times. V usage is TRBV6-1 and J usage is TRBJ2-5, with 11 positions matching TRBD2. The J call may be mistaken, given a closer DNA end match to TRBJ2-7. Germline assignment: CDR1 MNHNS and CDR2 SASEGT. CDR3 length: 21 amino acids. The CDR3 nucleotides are TGTGCCAGCAGTGAAAGGGCGGATAGGGGGGTAGCGGGAGGGCGGTCCTACGAGCAGTACTTC. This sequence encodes CASSERADRGVAGGRSYEQYF.

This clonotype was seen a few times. The CDR3 loop reads CATAPQESGANVLTF. The CDR3 DNA follows: TGTGCCACCGCCCCGCAGGAGTCTGGGGCCAACGTCCTGACTTTC. The chain links TRBV15 to TRBJ2-6; D is unresolved. The CDR3 has 15 amino acids. Trimming took 8 bases from V and 1 from J, leaving 12 bases between them. Germline V gene lookup returns CDR1 LNHNV and CDR2 YYDKDF (reference sequence).

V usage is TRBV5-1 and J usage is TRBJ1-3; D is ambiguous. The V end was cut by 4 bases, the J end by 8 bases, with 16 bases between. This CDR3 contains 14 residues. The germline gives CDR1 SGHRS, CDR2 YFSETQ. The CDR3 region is CASSPSGSEDTIYF. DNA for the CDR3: TGCGCCAGCAGCCCGTCGGGGTCGGAAGACACCATATATTTT.

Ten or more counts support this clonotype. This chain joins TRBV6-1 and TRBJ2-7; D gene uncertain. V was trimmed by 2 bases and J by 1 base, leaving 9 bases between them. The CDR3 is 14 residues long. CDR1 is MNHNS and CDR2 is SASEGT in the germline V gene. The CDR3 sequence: CASSERWMSYEQYF. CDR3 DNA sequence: TGTGCCAGCAGTGAACGATGGATGTCCTACGAGCAGTACTTC.

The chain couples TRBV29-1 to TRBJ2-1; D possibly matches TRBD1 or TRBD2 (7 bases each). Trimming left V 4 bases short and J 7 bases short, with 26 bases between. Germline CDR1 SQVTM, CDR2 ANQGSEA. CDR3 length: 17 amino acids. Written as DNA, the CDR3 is TGCAGCGTTGTTGGGGGCCTACCCTCAGGGGGGGCAAATGAGCAGTTCTTC. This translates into CSVVGGLPSGGANEQFF.

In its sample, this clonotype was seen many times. Here the CDR3 DNA reads TGTGCCAGCAGTCCCTATGGAGTGAATGAGCAGTTCTTC. Translating gives CASSPYGVNEQFF. This chain uses TRBV12-3 or TRBV12-4 with TRBJ2-1; no firm D call. The CDR3 totals 13 residues. Trimming removed 5 bases from V and 7 bases from J, with 12 bases in between.

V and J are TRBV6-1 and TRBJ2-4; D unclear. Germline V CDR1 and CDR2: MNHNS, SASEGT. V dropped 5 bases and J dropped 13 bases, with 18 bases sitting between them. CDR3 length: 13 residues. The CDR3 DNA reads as TGTGCCAGCAGTCTGAGTGACAAAGACACCCAGTACTTC. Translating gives CASSLSDKDTQYF.